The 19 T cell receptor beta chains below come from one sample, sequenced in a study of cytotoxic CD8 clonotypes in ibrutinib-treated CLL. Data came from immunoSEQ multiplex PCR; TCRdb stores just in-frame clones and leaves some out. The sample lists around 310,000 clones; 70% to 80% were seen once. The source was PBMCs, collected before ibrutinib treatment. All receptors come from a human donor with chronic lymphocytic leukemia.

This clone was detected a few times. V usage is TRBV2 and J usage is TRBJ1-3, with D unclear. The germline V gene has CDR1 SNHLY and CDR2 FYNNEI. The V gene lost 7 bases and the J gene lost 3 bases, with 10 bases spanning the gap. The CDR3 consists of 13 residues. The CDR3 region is CASTVGVGNTIYF. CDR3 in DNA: TGTGCCAGCACGGTCGGGGTTGGAAACACCATATATTTT.

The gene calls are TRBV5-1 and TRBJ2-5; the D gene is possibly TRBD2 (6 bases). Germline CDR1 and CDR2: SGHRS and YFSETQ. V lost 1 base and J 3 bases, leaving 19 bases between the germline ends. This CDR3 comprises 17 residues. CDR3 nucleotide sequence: TGCGCCAGCAGCTTGTGGGATAGCGGAGACTTTAAAGAGACCCAGTACTTC. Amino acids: CASSLWDSGDFKETQYF.

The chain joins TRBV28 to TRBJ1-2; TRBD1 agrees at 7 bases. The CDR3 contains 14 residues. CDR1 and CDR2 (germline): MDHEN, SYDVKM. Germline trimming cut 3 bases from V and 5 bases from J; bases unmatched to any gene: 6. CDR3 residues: CASSFTGTVYGYTF. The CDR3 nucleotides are TGTGCCAGCAGTTTCACTGGGACAGTTTATGGCTACACCTTC.

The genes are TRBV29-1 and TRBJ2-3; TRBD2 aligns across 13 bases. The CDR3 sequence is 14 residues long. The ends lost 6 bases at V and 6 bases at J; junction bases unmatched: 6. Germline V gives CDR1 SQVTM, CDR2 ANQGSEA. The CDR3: CSVELAGGPDTQYF. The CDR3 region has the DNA TGCAGCGTCGAACTAGCGGGAGGGCCCGATACGCAGTATTTT.

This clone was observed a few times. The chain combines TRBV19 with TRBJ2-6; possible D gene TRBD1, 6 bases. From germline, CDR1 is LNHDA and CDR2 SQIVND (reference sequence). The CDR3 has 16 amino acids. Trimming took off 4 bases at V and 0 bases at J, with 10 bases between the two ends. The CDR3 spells CASSRQTGSGANVLTF. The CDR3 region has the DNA TGTGCCAGTAGTAGACAGACAGGCTCTGGGGCCAACGTCCTGACTTTC.

In nucleotides, the CDR3 is TGTGCCAGCAGCTTGGAAGGCAGGGGAACAGATACGCAGTATTTT. The encoded protein is CASSLEGRGTDTQYF. This chain joins TRBV5-6 and TRBJ2-3; maybe TRBD1 (6 bases). V dropped 0 bases and J dropped 3 bases, with 11 bases sitting between them. The V gene's germline CDR1 is SGHDT and CDR2 YYEEEE. The CDR3 is 15 amino acids. The complete variable domain, with remaining parts taken from reference TRBV5-6 and TRBJ2-3, reads DAGVTQSPTHLIKTRGQQVTLRCSPKSGHDTVSWYQQALGQGPQFIFQYYEEEERQRGNFPDRFSGHQFPNYSSELNVNALLLGDSALYLCASSLEGRGTDTQYFGPGTRLTVL.

The CDR3: CASSVGSPTSGSTDTQYF. The CDR3 coding sequence is TGTGCCAGCAGCGTAGGTTCCCCCACTAGCGGAAGCACAGATACGCAGTATTTT. The chain recombines TRBV9 with TRBJ2-3; 8 bases are shared with TRBD2. The germline gives CDR1 SGDLS, CDR2 YYNGEE. V trimming: 0 bases; J trimming: 0 bases; junction bases outside the gene matches: 9. The CDR3 totals 18 residues. The full variable domain, with the rest looked up from reference TRBV9 and TRBJ2-3, is DSGVTQTPKHLITATGQRVTLRCSPRSGDLSVYWYQQSLDQGLQFLIQYYNGEERAKGNILERFSAQQFPDLHSELNLSSLELGDSALYFCASSVGSPTSGSTDTQYFGPGTRLTVL.

CDR3 loop: CASGPGLAGGTGELFF. The DNA of the CDR3 is TGTGCTAGTGGTCCCGGACTAGCGGGAGGCACCGGGGAGCTGTTTTTT. The V and J genes are TRBV12-5 and TRBJ2-2; 14 nucleotides line up with TRBD2. From germline, CDR1 is LGHNT and CDR2 FRNRAP. Germline trimming cut 5 bases from V and 4 bases from J; bases unmatched to any gene: 3. The CDR3 totals 16 residues.

The CDR3 DNA sequence: TGTGCCACCAGCAGGAGGTCGGTAGGGGGCTACGAGCAGTACTTC. Its translation is CATSRRSVGGYEQYF. V usage is TRBV15 and J usage is TRBJ2-7; perhaps TRBD1 as D (6 bases). This CDR3 region has 15 residues. Deletions cut 3 bases from V and 3 bases from J, with 15 bases between. Germline CDR1 is LNHNV and CDR2 is YYDKDF (reference sequence).

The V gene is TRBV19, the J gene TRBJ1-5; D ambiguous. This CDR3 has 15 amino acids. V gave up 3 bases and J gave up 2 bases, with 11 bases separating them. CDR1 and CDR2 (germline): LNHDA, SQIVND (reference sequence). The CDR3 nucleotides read TGTGCCAGTAGTATTTACGGGGATGGCAATCAGCCCCAGCATTTT. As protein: CASSIYGDGNQPQHF.

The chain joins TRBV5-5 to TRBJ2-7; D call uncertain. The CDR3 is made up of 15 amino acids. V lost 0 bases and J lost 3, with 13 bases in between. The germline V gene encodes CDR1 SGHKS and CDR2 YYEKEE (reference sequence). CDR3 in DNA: TGTGCCAGCAGCTTGGGTTTTACAGATTACTACGAGCAGTACTTC. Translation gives CASSLGFTDYYEQYF.

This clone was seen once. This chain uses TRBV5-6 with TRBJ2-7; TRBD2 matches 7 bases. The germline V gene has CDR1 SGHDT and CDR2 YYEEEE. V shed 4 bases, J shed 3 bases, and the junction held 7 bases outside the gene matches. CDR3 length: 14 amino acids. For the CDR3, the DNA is TGTGCCAGCAGCCCGTCCCCGGGGGGCTACGAGCAGTACTTC. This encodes CASSPSPGGYEQYF.

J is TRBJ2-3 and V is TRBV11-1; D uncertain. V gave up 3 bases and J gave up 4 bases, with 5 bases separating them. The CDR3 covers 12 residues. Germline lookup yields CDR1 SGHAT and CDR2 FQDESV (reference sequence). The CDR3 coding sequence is TGTGCCAGCAGCTTCTCTTCAGATACGCAGTATTTT. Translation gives CASSFSSDTQYF.

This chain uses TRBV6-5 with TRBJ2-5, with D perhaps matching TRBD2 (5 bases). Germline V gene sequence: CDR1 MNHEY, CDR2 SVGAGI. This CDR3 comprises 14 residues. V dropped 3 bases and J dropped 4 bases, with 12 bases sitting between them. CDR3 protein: CASSYHGGGETQYF. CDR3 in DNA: TGTGCCAGCAGTTATCACGGAGGTGGAGAGACCCAGTACTTC.

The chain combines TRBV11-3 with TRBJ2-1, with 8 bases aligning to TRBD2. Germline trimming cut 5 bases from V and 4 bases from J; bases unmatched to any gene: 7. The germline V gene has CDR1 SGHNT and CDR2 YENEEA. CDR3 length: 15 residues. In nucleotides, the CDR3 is TGTGCCAGCAGCCCCGCCGGGACTAGATACAATGAGCAGTTCTTC. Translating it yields CASSPAGTRYNEQFF. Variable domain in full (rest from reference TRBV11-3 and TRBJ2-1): EAGVVQSPRYKIIEKKQPVAFWCNPISGHNTLYWYLQNLGQGPELLIRYENEEAVDDSQLPKDRFSAERLKGVDSTLKIQPAELGDSAVYLCASSPAGTRYNEQFFGPGTRLTVL.

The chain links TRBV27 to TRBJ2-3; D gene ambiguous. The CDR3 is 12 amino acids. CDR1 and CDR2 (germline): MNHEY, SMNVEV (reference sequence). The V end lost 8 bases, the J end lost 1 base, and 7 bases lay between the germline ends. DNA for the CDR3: TGTGCCAGCCATGGACGCACAGATACGCAGTATTTT. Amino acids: CASHGRTDTQYF.

The DNA of the CDR3 is TGTGCCAGCAGCCCAGGACTAGCGGGATTCTACGAGCAGTACTTC. Translated: CASSPGLAGFYEQYF. The chain links TRBV7-2 to TRBJ2-7; 12 bases fit TRBD2. With 5 bases clipped from V and 3 bases from J, the junction kept 5 bases outside the gene matches. The CDR3 loop spans 15 amino acids. Germline V gene sequence: CDR1 SGHTA, CDR2 FQGNSA.

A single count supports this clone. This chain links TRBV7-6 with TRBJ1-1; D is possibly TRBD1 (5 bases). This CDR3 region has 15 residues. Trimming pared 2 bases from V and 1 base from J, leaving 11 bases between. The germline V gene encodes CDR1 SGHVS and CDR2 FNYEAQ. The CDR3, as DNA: TGTGCCAGCAGCTTATCGGGGCAGGGGAACACTGAAGCTTTCTTT. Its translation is CASSLSGQGNTEAFF.

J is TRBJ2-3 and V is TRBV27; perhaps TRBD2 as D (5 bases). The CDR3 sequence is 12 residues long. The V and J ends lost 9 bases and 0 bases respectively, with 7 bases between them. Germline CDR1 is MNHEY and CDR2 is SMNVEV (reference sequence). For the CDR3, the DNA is TGTGCCAGTAGAGGGAGCACAGATACGCAGTATTTT. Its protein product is CASRGSTDTQYF.